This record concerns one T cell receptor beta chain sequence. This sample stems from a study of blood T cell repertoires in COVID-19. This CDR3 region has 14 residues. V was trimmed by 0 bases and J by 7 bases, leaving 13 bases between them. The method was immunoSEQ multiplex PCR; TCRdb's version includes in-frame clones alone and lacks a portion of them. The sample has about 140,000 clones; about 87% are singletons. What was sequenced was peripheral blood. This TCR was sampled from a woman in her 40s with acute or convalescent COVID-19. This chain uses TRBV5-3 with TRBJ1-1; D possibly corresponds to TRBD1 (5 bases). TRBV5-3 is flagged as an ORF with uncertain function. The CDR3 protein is CARSLGELTVEAFF. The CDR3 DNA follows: TGTGCCAGAAGCTTGGGTGAATTGACAGTTGAAGCTTTCTTT.